A single sample gave rise to the 14 T cell receptor beta chains below, sequenced in a study of blood T cell repertoires in COVID-19. The method was immunoSEQ multiplex PCR; TCRdb's version includes in-frame clones alone and lacks a portion of them. This table holds about 310,000 clones, 87% found once. The sample was peripheral blood. The receptor set was obtained from a man over 45 with active or convalescent COVID-19.

V usage is TRBV28 and J usage is TRBJ1-4; D may be TRBD1 (5 bases). Trimming took 5 bases from V and 11 from J, leaving 15 bases between them. This CDR3 is built from 13 residues. The germline V gene encodes CDR1 MDHEN and CDR2 SYDVKM. CDR3 coding DNA: TGTGCCAGCAGTCTGGACACGTCCCGGAAACTGTTTTTT. The encoded protein is CASSLDTSRKLFF.

This clone has just one count. This rearrangement joins TRBV7-9 to TRBJ1-3; perhaps TRBD1 as D (6 bases). V lost 2 bases and J lost 4, with 9 bases in between. This CDR3 is 14 amino acids long. Germline V gene data show CDR1 as SEHNR and CDR2 as FQNEAQ (reference sequence). The CDR3 region is CASSLQQGGNTIYF. As DNA, the CDR3 is TGTGCCAGCAGCTTACAACAGGGCGGAAACACCATATATTTT.

The table lists this clone with a few counts. V and J are TRBV11-2 and TRBJ2-7, with 8 positions matching TRBD2. CDR1 is SGHAT and CDR2 is FQNNGV in the germline V gene. V shed 0 bases, J shed 4 bases, and the junction held 8 bases outside the gene matches. The CDR3 is 16 amino acids. The CDR3 region is CASSLELAVASYEQYF. CDR3 bases: TGTGCCAGCAGCTTAGAACTAGCGGTTGCCTCTTACGAGCAGTACTTC.

The gene calls are TRBV9 and TRBJ2-1; tentative D call: TRBD1 (6 bases). Germline V gene lookup returns CDR1 SGDLS and CDR2 YYNGEE. The CDR3 length is 19 residues. Trimming cost V 0 bases and J 4 bases, with 23 bases left between them. The CDR3 DNA reads as TGTGCCAGCAGCGTAGCGACGCCACAGGGATTAAGCATTTACAATGAGCAGTTCTTC. Translation: CASSVATPQGLSIYNEQFF.

The chain carries TRBV19 and TRBJ2-3; D gene uncertain. The CDR3 is 11 residues long. V was clipped by 6 bases and J by 2 bases, with 3 bases between them. Germline-derived CDR1 and CDR2 are LNHDA and SQIVND (reference sequence). This CDR3 is CASSNTDTQYF. The CDR3 DNA sequence: TGTGCCAGTAGCAACACAGATACGCAGTATTTT.

This chain links TRBV10-1 with TRBJ1-1; TRBD1 aligns across 9 bases. V dropped 9 bases and J dropped 3; count of bases not matched to a gene: 14. The CDR3 runs to 16 residues. Germline-derived CDR1 and CDR2 are WNHNN and SYGVQD (reference sequence). This chain's CDR3 is CASPTGGEEGDTEAFF. The CDR3 DNA is TGCGCCAGTCCAACAGGGGGCGAAGAGGGGGACACTGAAGCTTTCTTT.

The chain is built from TRBV28 and TRBJ1-3; 9 bases map to TRBD1. With V trimmed by 9 bases and J by 9 bases, 12 bases remained unmatched. The CDR3 sequence is 14 residues long. Germline values: CDR1 MDHEN, CDR2 SYDVKM. The chain's CDR3 is CASTTGQGSGTIYF. Written as DNA, the CDR3 is TGTGCCAGTACGACCGGACAGGGGAGTGGCACCATATATTTT. Full variable domain (missing parts from reference TRBV28 and TRBJ1-3): DVKVTQSSRYLVKRTGEKVFLECVQDMDHENMFWYRQDPGLGLRLIYFSYDVKMKEKGDIPEGYSVSREKKERFSLILESASTNQTSMYLCASTTGQGSGTIYFGEGSWLTVV.

The chain carries TRBV2 and TRBJ1-6; maybe TRBD1 (5 bases). Looked up from germline, CDR1 is SNHLY and CDR2 is FYNNEI. Trimming took 7 bases from V and 10 from J, leaving 14 bases between them. This CDR3 is 13 amino acids long. CDR3 sequence (DNA): TGTGCCAGCAAAGGCAGGGTGGGATCACCCCTCCACTTT. It is translated as CASKGRVGSPLHF. Based on the CDR3 plus reference TRBV2 and TRBJ1-6, the full variable domain is EPEVTQTPSHQVTQMGQEVILRCVPISNHLYFYWYRQILGQKVEFLVSFYNNEISEKSEIFDDQFSVERPDGSNFTLKIRSTKLEDSAMYFCASKGRVGSPLHFGNGTRLTVT.

The chain uses TRBV28 and TRBJ2-1, with 9 bases that match TRBD1. Trimming at V came to 4 bases and at J to 1 base, leaving 8 bases not matched to a gene. The CDR3 runs to 17 residues. In germline, CDR1 is MDHEN, CDR2 SYDVKM. CDR3 amino acids: CASSSYRGHSSYNEQFF. CDR3 DNA: TGTGCCAGCAGTTCGTACAGGGGGCATAGTTCCTACAATGAGCAGTTCTTC.

Only one count was recorded for this clone. V is TRBV11-2 and J is TRBJ2-1, with 7 bases that match TRBD1. CDR1 SGHAT and CDR2 FQNNGV come from the germline V gene. The CDR3 length is 15 residues. The ends lost 3 bases at V and 5 bases at J; junction bases unmatched: 7. The CDR3 is CASSFPGTDNNEQFF. The CDR3 bases are TGTGCCAGCAGCTTCCCCGGGACAGATAACAATGAGCAGTTCTTC.

The rearrangement joins TRBV6-5 to TRBJ2-1; TRBD2 agrees at 11 bases. The J segment lost 4 bases and the V segment lost 6 bases, leaving 2 bases of the junction unmatched. The germline V gene has CDR1 MNHEY and CDR2 SVGAGI. CDR3 length: 14 amino acids. The DNA of the CDR3 is TGTGCCAGCAGGGGGACTAGCGGTTACAATGAGCAGTTCTTC. It is translated as CASRGTSGYNEQFF.

CDR3 in amino acids: CASSETGGMNQPQHF. CDR3 nucleotides: TGTGCCAGCAGTGAAACAGGGGGCATGAATCAGCCCCAGCATTTT. The chain links TRBV2 to TRBJ1-5, with 9 bases identical to TRBD1. V lost 2 bases to trimming and J lost 4 bases; unmatched junction nucleotides: 3. The CDR3 spans 15 residues. Germline CDR1 and CDR2: SNHLY and FYNNEI.

The rearrangement uses TRBV19 and TRBJ2-5; tentative D call: TRBD2 (6 bases). V lost 1 base to trimming and J lost 1 base, with 16 bases between them. The germline gives CDR1 LNHDA, CDR2 SQIVND (reference sequence). The CDR3 covers 17 residues. CDR3 coding DNA: TGTGCCAGTAGTATAGTCGGAGGGGCTACGTTCCAAGAGACCCAGTACTTC. Translated, it gives CASSIVGGATFQETQYF.

This chain uses TRBV10-1 with TRBJ2-7, with D maybe TRBD1 (6 bases). Germline assignment: CDR1 WNHNN and CDR2 SYGVQD (reference sequence). CDR3 length: 13 residues. Trimming took 4 bases from V and 1 from J, leaving 8 bases between them. Written as DNA, the CDR3 is TGCGCCAGCAGTGTAGGGGGTTCCTACGAGCAGTACTTC. The encoded protein is CASSVGGSYEQYF.